The 27 T cell receptor beta chains below were found in one sample sequenced in a study of a mutant IDH1 vaccine in newly diagnosed glioma. Antigens for these TCRs are unknown. Time point here: week 35, safety follow-up. Each vaccine dose was 300 ug of mutant IDH1 20-mer peptide, with topical imiquimod. The data were produced by immunoSEQ multiplex PCR, yet TCRdb's version contains in-frame clones alone and is incomplete. This table holds 60,000 to 65,000 clones, 80% to 90% found once. This specimen consisted of PBMCs, obtained from a glioma patient whose treatment included an IDH1 peptide vaccine. These receptor sequences come from a man aged 30 to 39 with glioma.

V is TRBV12-5 and J is TRBJ2-7; D remains unclear. This CDR3 has 15 amino acids. Germline V CDR1 and CDR2: LGHNT, FRNRAP. V was pared by 5 bases and J by 4 bases, with 18 bases between. The CDR3 is CASGPPTGTVYEQYF. The CDR3 region has the DNA TGTGCTAGTGGTCCACCGACCGGAACAGTTTACGAGCAGTACTTC. Filled out from reference TRBV12-5 and TRBJ2-7, the complete variable domain reads DARVTQTPRHKVTEMGQEVTMRCQPILGHNTVFWYRQTMMQGLELLAYFRNRAPLDDSGMPKDRFSAEMPDATLATLKIQPSEPRDSAVYFCASGPPTGTVYEQYFGPGTRLTVT.

The chain links TRBV28 to TRBJ1-5; the D is unclear. V shed 2 bases and J shed 3 bases, with 17 bases lying between them. Per germline, CDR1 MDHEN and CDR2 SYDVKM. This CDR3 comprises 17 residues. In DNA, the CDR3 is TGTGCCAGCAGTTTAAGTCTCTCTAGAAGGCCCAATCAGCCCCAGCATTTT. Amino acid sequence: CASSLSLSRRPNQPQHF.

This chain uses TRBV2 with TRBJ1-6; 9 bases map to TRBD1. Trimming at V came to 5 bases and at J to 9 bases, leaving 8 bases not matched to a gene. Germline CDR1 reads SNHLY; CDR2 reads FYNNEI. The CDR3 covers 15 residues. The CDR3 here is CASSIRDRAISPLHF. The DNA of the CDR3 is TGTGCCAGCAGTATCAGGGACAGGGCAATTTCACCCCTCCACTTT.

This clone was picked up one time. This chain joins TRBV10-3 and TRBJ1-1; D remains ambiguous. Deletions cut 7 bases from V and 5 bases from J, with 14 bases between. CDR1 and CDR2 from the germline V gene are ENHRY and SYGVKD. This CDR3 spans 13 amino acids. CDR3 sequence reads: CAIKAGVVTEAFF. The CDR3 DNA sequence: TGTGCCATCAAGGCCGGGGTCGTGACTGAAGCTTTCTTT.

Only one count was recorded for this clone. This chain joins TRBV27 and TRBJ1-4; D remains ambiguous. The CDR3 is made up of 18 amino acids. CDR1 is MNHEY and CDR2 is SMNVEV in the germline V gene (reference sequence). V gave up 4 bases and J gave up 0 bases, with 18 bases separating them. CDR3 sequence: CASSWLRRQASTNEKLFF. The CDR3 bases are TGTGCCAGCAGTTGGCTCCGGAGACAAGCTTCAACTAATGAAAAACTGTTTTTT.

The chain employs TRBV5-4 and TRBJ2-1; the D gene is possibly TRBD1 (6 bases). There are 14 residues in the CDR3. Trimming removed 0 bases at V and 6 bases at J, with 10 bases between. CDR1 SGHNT and CDR2 YYREEE come from the germline V gene (reference sequence). CDR3 nucleotides: TGTGCCAGCAGCTTGGCAACAGGGAGCAATGAGCAGTTCTTC. This translates into CASSLATGSNEQFF.

The rearrangement links TRBV27 to TRBJ2-7; either TRBD1 or TRBD2 may supply D (5 bases each). The germline V gene has CDR1 MNHEY and CDR2 SMNVEV (reference sequence). The CDR3 extends over 14 amino acids. The V gene lost 3 bases and the J gene lost 3 bases, with 12 bases spanning the gap. DNA for the CDR3: TGTGCCAGCAGTTTTGGGGGTCAGGTCTACGAGCAGTACTTC. Amino acids: CASSFGGQVYEQYF.

This clone has just a few counts. The gene calls are TRBV6-5 and TRBJ1-6; 8 bases are shared with TRBD1. With 2 bases clipped from V and 9 bases from J, the junction kept 3 bases outside the gene matches. The V gene's germline CDR1 is MNHEY and CDR2 SVGAGI. The CDR3 runs 14 residues. CDR3 residues: CASSYVTGVSPLHF. The CDR3 coding sequence is TGTGCCAGCAGTTACGTGACAGGGGTTTCACCCCTCCACTTT.

Only one count was recorded for this clone. The chain combines TRBV6-5 with TRBJ2-7; 9 nucleotides agree with TRBD1. V gave up 10 bases and J gave up 1 base; unmatched junction bases: 8. Germline CDR1 is MNHEY and CDR2 is SVGAGI. This CDR3 has 14 amino acids. The CDR3 loop reads CAIKRDRVSYEQYF. The CDR3 nucleotides are TGTGCCATCAAACGGGACAGGGTGTCCTACGAGCAGTACTTC.

The gene calls are TRBV6-5 and TRBJ2-1, with 12 bases fitting TRBD1. The CDR3 loop spans 15 amino acids. The germline V gene has CDR1 MNHEY and CDR2 SVGAGI. After removal of 7 bases from V and 6 bases from J, the junction contained 7 bases not matched to a gene. The CDR3 region has the DNA TGTGCCAGCACCGGGACAGGGGGCGGTGGCAATGAGCAGTTCTTC. This sequence encodes CASTGTGGGGNEQFF.

The rearrangement joins TRBV4-2 to TRBJ2-3; 10 bases fit TRBD2. CDR1 LGHNA and CDR2 YNFKEQ come from the germline V gene. Losses at the gene ends were 4 bases for V and 1 base for J; bases not matched to a gene: 2. This CDR3 is built from 15 residues. The CDR3 sequence: CASSLGTSGTDTQYF. In DNA form, the CDR3 reads TGTGCCAGCAGCCTGGGGACTAGCGGCACAGATACGCAGTATTTT.

V is TRBV19 and J is TRBJ1-2; 8 nucleotides line up with TRBD1. Per the germline V gene, CDR1 is LNHDA and CDR2 is SQIVND (reference sequence). Trimming removed 4 bases from V and 5 bases from J; junction bases left unmatched: 9. CDR3 length equals 15 residues. The CDR3 bases are TGTGCCAGTAGTACCCACGGACAGGGTAGATATGGCTACACCTTC. Its protein product is CASSTHGQGRYGYTF.

The V call is TRBV27, the J call TRBJ2-7; the D gene could be TRBD1 or TRBD2 (5 bases each). The CDR3 consists of 13 residues. Germline CDR1 MNHEY, CDR2 SMNVEV (reference sequence). V shed 6 bases and J shed 3 bases, with 12 bases lying between them. In nucleotides, the CDR3 is TGTGCCAGCAGATCGGGACGGATCTACGAGCAGTACTTC. Translating it yields CASRSGRIYEQYF.

V gene TRBV6-4 combines with J gene TRBJ2-2; 8 bases fit TRBD1. There are 14 residues in the CDR3. V was pared by 6 bases and J by 8 bases, with 8 bases of the junction left unmatched. Germline-derived CDR1 and CDR2 are MRHNA and SNTAGT. This CDR3 reads CASRRTGKLGELFF. CDR3 bases: TGTGCCAGCAGGAGGACAGGGAAGTTAGGGGAGCTGTTTTTT.

The rearrangement joins TRBV5-1 to TRBJ2-7; D may be TRBD1 or TRBD2 (6 bases each). The CDR3 sequence is 18 residues long. The V and J ends lost 0 bases and 1 base respectively, with 20 bases between them. From germline, CDR1 is SGHRS and CDR2 YFSETQ. The CDR3 nucleotides read TGCGCCAGCAGCTTGGAAGGGTGGGGGGCTGGACTTTCCTACGAGCAGTACTTC. Translated: CASSLEGWGAGLSYEQYF.

V usage is TRBV6-4 and J usage is TRBJ1-1, with a tentative D call TRBD1 (6 bases). The germline V and J ends were trimmed by 3 bases and 1 base, with 12 bases remaining between them. The CDR3 consists of 15 residues. In germline, CDR1 is MRHNA, CDR2 SNTAGT. In DNA, the CDR3 is TGTGCCAGCAGTGAACAGGGAGAGTCGAACACTGAAGCTTTCTTT. Residues: CASSEQGESNTEAFF.

The chain recombines TRBV4-1 with TRBJ2-2; 8 nucleotides line up with TRBD2. The V and J ends lost 4 bases and 3 bases, in that order; junction bases with no gene match: 10. The CDR3 consists of 17 residues. CDR1 is MGHRA, CDR2 YSYEKL, per germline. The CDR3 protein is CASSLGGAGAYTGELFF. The CDR3 DNA follows: TGCGCCAGCAGCCTCGGGGGAGCGGGGGCTTACACCGGGGAGCTGTTTTTT.

This chain uses TRBV2 with TRBJ2-7; TRBD2 matches at 16 bases. The V segment lost 6 bases and the J segment 2 bases; nucleotides outside the gene matches: 4. From germline, CDR1 is SNHLY and CDR2 FYNNEI. The CDR3 runs 16 residues. CDR3 in DNA: TGTGCCAGCAGGGAGGGACTAGCGGGGGGGCCCTACGAGCAGTACTTC. Its protein is CASREGLAGGPYEQYF.

The chain carries TRBV21-1 and TRBJ1-6. TRBV21-1 is termed a pseudogene. The CDR3 extends over 13 amino acids. The CDR3: CASSPWTATPLHF. The CDR3 region has the DNA TGTGCCAGCAGCCCGTGGACGGCAACACCCCTCCACTTT.

This clone came up a few times. Sequence at one end of the junction differs from germline and may be a read error. This chain uses TRBV5-8 with TRBJ2-7, with 9 nucleotides matching TRBD2. The CDR3 runs 13 residues. CDR1 is SGHTS and CDR2 is YDEGEE in the germline V gene. The CDR3 loop is CASSLARERGDHF. In DNA, the CDR3 is TGTGCCAGCAGCTTGGCCAGGGAGCGGGGGGACCACTTC.

This clone was detected a few times. V is TRBV27 and J is TRBJ1-2; TRBD1 agrees at 10 bases. J lost 7 bases, V lost 6 bases, and 8 bases had no gene match. This CDR3 is built from 14 residues. Germline V gene sequence: CDR1 MNHEY, CDR2 SMNVEV (reference sequence). CDR3 loop: CASRGGQGLRGYTF. The CDR3 DNA reads as TGTGCCAGCAGAGGGGGACAGGGGCTTCGTGGCTACACCTTC.

The chain has TRBV7-8 and TRBJ2-7; 11 bases map to TRBD1. V lost 5 bases and J lost 4; bases outside the gene matches: 4. Per the germline V gene, CDR1 is SGHVS and CDR2 is FQNEAQ. CDR3 length: 14 amino acids. Here the CDR3 reads CASSPRDRGYEQYF. Written as DNA, the CDR3 is TGTGCCAGCAGCCCGCGGGACAGGGGGTACGAGCAGTACTTC. Complete variable domain (other parts from reference TRBV7-8 and TRBJ2-7): GAGVSQSPRYKVAKRGQDVALRCDPISGHVSLFWYQQALGQGPEFLTYFQNEAQLDKSGLPSDRFFAERPEGSVSTLKIQRTQQEDSAVYLCASSPRDRGYEQYFGPGTRLTVT.

The V call is TRBV7-6, the J call TRBJ2-2, with 14 bases lining up with TRBD2. Germline V gives CDR1 SGHVS, CDR2 FNYEAQ. The J segment lost 6 bases and the V segment lost 4 bases, leaving 4 bases of the junction unmatched. The CDR3 loop spans 16 amino acids. This CDR3 is CASSWTSGGTSGELFF. The CDR3 DNA follows: TGTGCCAGCAGCTGGACTAGCGGGGGGACGTCCGGGGAGCTGTTTTTT.

V and J are TRBV6-6 and TRBJ2-7; D might be TRBD1 (6 bases). The CDR3 has 14 amino acids. V gave up 2 bases and J gave up 4 bases, with 12 bases separating them. Germline assignment: CDR1 MNHNY and CDR2 SVGAGI (reference sequence). The CDR3 DNA reads TGTGCCAGCAGTTACGAGGGGGTTTCGTACGAGCAGTACTTC. It encodes CASSYEGVSYEQYF.

The genes are TRBV6-5 and TRBJ1-1; D unresolved. Trimming left V 8 bases short and J 5 bases short, with 9 bases between. Germline loops: CDR1 MNHEY, CDR2 SVGAGI. The CDR3 is 11 residues long. The CDR3 nucleotides read TGTGCCAGCTTGGGGTGGACTGAAGCTTTCTTT. This sequence encodes CASLGWTEAFF.

The chain recombines TRBV27 with TRBJ2-5; 10 positions agree with TRBD1. V lost 5 bases and J lost 0; bases outside the gene matches: 12. Germline V gene data show CDR1 as MNHEY and CDR2 as SMNVEV (reference sequence). The CDR3 loop spans 18 amino acids. CDR3 DNA: TGTGCCAGCAGTGGAGGGCCTAGGACAGGGGGGTACCAAGAGACCCAGTACTTC. As protein: CASSGGPRTGGYQETQYF.

The chain combines TRBV29-1 with TRBJ2-7; tentative D call: TRBD1 (6 bases). Germline V gene data show CDR1 as SQVTM and CDR2 as ANQGSEA. This CDR3 is built from 12 residues. V shed 7 bases and J shed 5 bases, with 15 bases lying between them. The CDR3 is CSALHSGDEQYF. The CDR3 DNA is TGCAGCGCCTTACACTCAGGGGACGAGCAGTACTTC.